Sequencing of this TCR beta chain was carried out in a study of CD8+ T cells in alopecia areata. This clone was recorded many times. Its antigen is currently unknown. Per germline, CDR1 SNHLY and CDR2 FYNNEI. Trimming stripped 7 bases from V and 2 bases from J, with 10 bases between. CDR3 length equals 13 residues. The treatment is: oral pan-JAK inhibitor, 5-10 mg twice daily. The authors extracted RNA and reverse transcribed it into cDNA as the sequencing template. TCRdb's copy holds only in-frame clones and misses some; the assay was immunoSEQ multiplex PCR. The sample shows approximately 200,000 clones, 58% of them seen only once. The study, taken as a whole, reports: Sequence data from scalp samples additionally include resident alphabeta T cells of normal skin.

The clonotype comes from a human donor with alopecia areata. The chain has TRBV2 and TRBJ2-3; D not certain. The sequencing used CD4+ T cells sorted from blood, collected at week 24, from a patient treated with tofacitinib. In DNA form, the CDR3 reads TGTGCCAGCAACGGACCCTACACAGATACGCAGTATTTT. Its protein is CASNGPYTDTQYF.